The clone carrying this T cell receptor (beta chain) was observed many times. Antigen unknown. The 5'RACE template-switching step produced TCR cDNA and added a universal primer site and UMIs. Each CDR3 protein is one row after TCRdb ran MiXCR on the 5' RACE reads. The sample yields hundreds of thousands of distinct CDR3 sequences, roughly a fifth seen once. These data are taken from a study of T cells after yellow fever vaccination. Findings and limits, study-wide: One caveat is that FACS-sorted repertoires could contain abundant clonotypes contaminating from the bulk population. Some clonotypes, a small share, were shared between CD4 and CD8 compartments. Reappearance after the booster was seen for most primary-vaccination clones, at about 95% CD4 and about 90% CD8.

With 6 bases removed from V and 10 bases from J, the gap between germline ends came to 10 bases. The length of the CDR3 is 11 residues. Germline values: CDR1 KGHSH, CDR2 LQKENI. This receptor was identified in a man aged 25 to 45 who received the YFV17D yellow fever vaccine. V gene TRBV18 combines with J gene TRBJ2-1; D remains ambiguous. The sequenced sample was PBMCs, obtained 15 days after the yellow fever booster vaccination. CDR3 sequence (DNA): TGTGCCAGCTCCGCGGATTTGGAGCAGTTCTTC. Amino acid sequence: CASSADLEQFF.